This T cell receptor beta chain was recorded in a study of cytomegalovirus exposure and HLA in healthy donors. The CDR3 covers 15 residues. The V gene end was trimmed by 0 bases and the J gene end by 6 bases; junction bases not matched to a gene: 3. Per the germline V gene, CDR1 is SGHDT and CDR2 is YYEEEE. Overall study results and limits: A later analysis reportedly found that, within productive TCRs, an Asian-associated ancestry cluster had fewer N-insertions than the mean observed across the roughly 630 donors. Looking again later, the authors saw that most CMV-associated TCR beta chains seemed HLA-restricted.

Comments on this clone: Its matching antigen is unknown. Other DNA sequences of this sample code for an identical CDR3.

The PCR was carried out with 60 Vbeta primers and 13 Jbeta primers. The data were produced by immunoSEQ multiplex PCR, yet TCRdb's version contains in-frame clones alone and is incomplete. This specimen shows around 100,000 clones; the ten leading clones hold about 0.59%. Sequenced input: PBMCs. The rearrangement uses TRBV5-6 and TRBJ2-3, with TRBD1 matching over 11 bases. The clonotype comes from a man aged 50-59 years in good health and CMV-seronegative. CDR3 loop: CASSLGGQGVDTQYF. DNA of the CDR3: TGTGCCAGCAGCTTGGGGGGACAGGGGGTGGATACGCAGTATTTT. The variable domain in full, with the rest retrieved from reference TRBV5-6 and TRBJ2-3, is DAGVTQSPTHLIKTRGQQVTLRCSPKSGHDTVSWYQQALGQGPQFIFQYYEEEERQRGNFPDRFSGHQFPNYSSELNVNALLLGDSALYLCASSLGGQGVDTQYFGPGTRLTVL.